Below, 16 T cell receptor beta chains from the same sample are listed, as sequenced in a study of blood T cell repertoires in COVID-19. Sequenced by immunoSEQ multiplex PCR; TCRdb stores in-frame clones only, minus some. The table shows approximately 250,000 clones, with roughly 86% occurring only once. Input material: peripheral blood. The receptors shown here come from a man aged 18 to 35 with active or convalescent COVID-19.

CDR3 DNA: TGTGCCAGCAGCCCGCGCGGCGGGACCTACTACGAGCAGTACTTC. Protein sequence: CASSPRGGTYYEQYF. This rearrangement joins TRBV7-2 to TRBJ2-7; tentatively, D is TRBD2 (6 bases). In germline, CDR1 is SGHTA, CDR2 FQGNSA. Trimming took 5 bases from V and 3 from J, leaving 17 bases between them. The CDR3 is 15 residues long. Full variable domain (rest looked up from reference TRBV7-2 and TRBJ2-7): GAGVSQSPSNKVTEKGKDVELRCDPISGHTALYWYRQSLGQGLEFLIYFQGNSAPDKSGLPSDRFSAERTGGSVSTLTIQRTQQEDSAVYLCASSPRGGTYYEQYFGPGTRLTVT.

This clone was seen only once. The chain joins TRBV5-8 to TRBJ2-7; D gene uncertain. The CDR3 runs to 14 residues. The ends were cut back, 1 base at V and 0 bases at J, with 8 bases in the middle. Per the germline V gene, CDR1 is SGHTS and CDR2 is YDEGEE. DNA for the CDR3: TGTGCCAGCAGCTTGTCGGAGAGCTCCTACGAGCAGTACTTC. Its translation is CASSLSESSYEQYF.

The gene calls are TRBV4-3 and TRBJ2-4; the D is unclear. Trimming stripped 3 bases from V and 0 bases from J, with 9 bases between. Germline CDR1 reads LGHNA; CDR2 reads YSLEER. This CDR3 has 15 amino acids. The CDR3 protein is CASSQARLAKNIQYF. In nucleotides, the CDR3 is TGCGCCAGCAGCCAGGCTAGACTAGCCAAAAACATTCAGTACTTC.

The rearrangement links TRBV5-1 to TRBJ1-4; D may be TRBD1 (5 bases). CDR1 SGHRS and CDR2 YFSETQ come from the germline V gene. V was clipped by 3 bases and J by 0 bases, with 12 bases between them. The CDR3 runs 16 residues. In DNA form, the CDR3 reads TGCGCCAGCAGCTATTCTCAGGGTGCAACTAATGAAAAACTGTTTTTT. This encodes CASSYSQGATNEKLFF.

The chain recombines TRBV6-1 with TRBJ2-2, with unresolved D. V was clipped by 2 bases and J by 2 bases, with 15 bases between them. Germline CDR1 MNHNS, CDR2 SASEGT. The CDR3 consists of 17 residues. In DNA, the CDR3 is TGTGCCAGCAGTGAAAACCCTGTGTTAGCCAACACCGGGGAGCTGTTTTTT. Protein product: CASSENPVLANTGELFF.

The chain carries TRBV27 and TRBJ2-2, with D hard to call. Germline loops: CDR1 MNHEY, CDR2 SMNVEV (reference sequence). The CDR3 is 12 amino acids. Trimming took off 3 bases at V and 8 bases at J, with 7 bases between the two ends. The DNA of the CDR3 is TGTGCCAGCAGTTTTCTCCCGGGGGAGCTGTTTTTT. Amino acids: CASSFLPGELFF.

This clone is termed medium-sized (0.01 to 0.1%). The rearrangement joins TRBV3-1 (or the pseudogene TRBV3-2) to TRBJ1-1; D is unclear. Germline V gives CDR1 LGHDT, CDR2 YNNKEL (reference sequence). The CDR3 has 14 residues. The germline V and J ends were trimmed by 4 bases and 5 bases, with 14 bases remaining between them. This chain's CDR3 is CASSPLGGRTEAFF. CDR3 bases: TGTGCCAGCAGCCCCCTAGGAGGGAGAACTGAAGCTTTCTTT.

The V gene is TRBV5-1, the J gene TRBJ1-2; 9 bases line up with TRBD1. This CDR3 has 11 amino acids. Trimming removed 4 bases from V and 12 bases from J; junction bases left unmatched: 4. CDR1 is SGHRS and CDR2 is YFSETQ in the germline V gene. CDR3 nucleotide sequence: TGCGCCAGCAGCCCCGGGACAGGGCACACCTTC. Translated, it gives CASSPGTGHTF.

This chain links TRBV6-2 or TRBV6-3 with TRBJ2-1; 8 bases agree with TRBD2. This CDR3 has 18 residues. Per the germline V gene, CDR1 is MNHEY and CDR2 is SVGEGT. J gave up 1 base and V 6 bases, and 14 bases lay outside the gene matches. CDR3 nucleotide sequence: TGTGCCAGCAGCCGGGCGAACTTAGCGGGAAGTTCCTACAATGAGCAGTTCTTC. Translation: CASSRANLAGSSYNEQFF.

The chain has TRBV19 and TRBJ1-5; D may be TRBD1 (6 bases). V dropped 5 bases and J dropped 3 bases, with 17 bases sitting between them. Germline loops: CDR1 LNHDA, CDR2 SQIVND (reference sequence). This CDR3 has 16 residues. This CDR3 is CASSPTEKGDNQPQHF. The CDR3 DNA is TGTGCCAGTAGTCCAACTGAGAAGGGGGACAATCAGCCCCAGCATTTT.

This clone showed up just once. The J gene is TRBJ1-2, the V gene TRBV12-3 or TRBV12-4, with 8 bases lining up with TRBD1. The CDR3 is 12 residues long. The junction had 4 bases not matched to a gene; V was cut back by 5 bases and J by 8 bases. The DNA of the CDR3 is TGTGCCAGCAGTACAGGGGGTGACGGCTACACCTTC. Protein: CASSTGGDGYTF.

The chain uses TRBV7-2 and TRBJ2-7; D uncertain. The CDR3 runs 12 residues. Trimming left V 3 bases short and J 5 bases short, with 8 bases between. Germline V gives CDR1 SGHTA, CDR2 FQGNSA. CDR3 in DNA: TGTGCCAGCAGCTTTAGTGGAGACGAGCAGTACTTC. Residues: CASSFSGDEQYF.

The V gene is TRBV6-5, the J gene TRBJ2-1; D is undetermined. Deletions cut 4 bases from V and 10 bases from J, with 11 bases between. The CDR3 is 12 residues long. Per the germline V gene, CDR1 is MNHEY and CDR2 is SVGAGI. The DNA of the CDR3 is TGTGCCAGCAGTTCGTCAGGCACAGAGCAGTTCTTC. Encoded protein: CASSSSGTEQFF.

This clone came up once. The CDR3: CAWILNTGELFF. CDR3 DNA: TGTGCCTGGATCCTGAACACCGGGGAGCTGTTTTTT. The chain employs TRBV30 and TRBJ2-2; D gene unclear. Trimming took 4 bases from V and 1 from J, leaving 4 bases between them. The CDR3 has 12 amino acids. Germline V gene sequence: CDR1 GTSNPN, CDR2 SVGIG (reference sequence).

The genes are TRBV5-6 and TRBJ1-5, with TRBD1 matching 7 bases. With V trimmed by 2 bases and J by 5 bases, 7 bases remained unmatched. CDR1 is SGHDT and CDR2 is YYEEEE in the germline V gene. The CDR3 spans 15 residues. As DNA, the CDR3 is TGTGCCAGCAGCTTCAAGGACAGGCTAGATCAGCCCCAGCATTTT. This sequence encodes CASSFKDRLDQPQHF. The entire variable domain, with the rest obtained from reference TRBV5-6 and TRBJ1-5, is as follows: DAGVTQSPTHLIKTRGQQVTLRCSPKSGHDTVSWYQQALGQGPQFIFQYYEEEERQRGNFPDRFSGHQFPNYSSELNVNALLLGDSALYLCASSFKDRLDQPQHFGDGTRLSIL.

V usage is TRBV10-1 and J usage is TRBJ2-1, with 11 nucleotides matching TRBD2. From germline, CDR1 is WNHNN and CDR2 SYGVQD (reference sequence). The CDR3 runs to 16 residues. V dropped 5 bases and J dropped 1; count of bases not matched to a gene: 4. The CDR3 DNA reads TGCGCCAGCAGTCCTACTAGCGGGGGTTCCTACAATGAGCAGTTCTTC. This encodes CASSPTSGGSYNEQFF.